This TCR beta chain was obtained from a study of blood T cell repertoires in COVID-19. Study-level background: Specimens from acute and convalescent COVID-19 originated in the United States, Italy and Spain.

Authors' processing steps: Estimates of nucleated cell counts were drawn from the amplification of reference gene primers. The method was immunoSEQ multiplex PCR; TCRdb's version includes in-frame clones alone and lacks a portion of them. Clone size and the V and J calls come from that table; the DNA yielded D and trimming. The sample shows more than 300,000 clones, about 89% of them seen only once. It was during active infection that Seattle patients were enrolled and then longitudinally followed. V dropped 3 bases and J dropped 1; count of bases not matched to a gene: 2. CDR3 length: 15 amino acids. Germline CDR1 and CDR2: LNHNV and YYDKDF (reference sequence).

The rearrangement links TRBV15 to TRBJ1-5, with 8 bases identical to TRBD1. Sequenced material: peripheral blood. This receptor was obtained from a woman under 40 with COVID-19, enrolled during active disease. The chain's CDR3 is CATSSDRGSNQPQHF. The DNA for the CDR3 is TGTGCCACCAGCAGCGACAGGGGAAGCAATCAGCCCCAGCATTTT.